This T cell receptor (beta chain) was recovered during a study of prognosis after radiotherapy for stage I lung cancer (dated by TCRdb to about 2021). Concerning the study at large: About 19 stage I NSCLC patients were enrolled in Nanjing, China, between 2018 and early 2019. Roughly 15 patients presented with newly diagnosed primary stage I lung tumors, and five or six carried oligometastatic NSCLC following surgical resection of the primary tumor. Every patient was deemed medically inoperable, 12 to 13 because of comorbidities and roughly 7 because they refused surgery. The cohort included about a dozen men and several women, with a median age of approximately 76 years and a range of roughly 53 to 85 years. Tumor histology was squamous cell carcinoma in 6 to 8 patients and adenocarcinoma in roughly 12. Image-guided IMRT or VMAT was used to deliver SBRT in 3 to 5 fractions at a biologically effective dose of at least 100 Gy. No patient received concurrent therapy alongside SBRT. Distant metastases were developed by four of the 19 patients after SBRT, at a median of around seven months, whereas no significant progression was observed in the other 15 patients. This study profiled peripheral blood TCR beta repertoires from stage I NSCLC patients before and after stereotactic body radiotherapy and linked the repertoires to distant failure. The study sequenced about 40 blood samples from 20 or so patients, one before and one after SBRT per patient.

Overall results and qualifications from the work: Unique TCR clone counts fell after SBRT (median 10,088 before versus several thousand after; Wilcoxon paired P=0.011). None of the reported P values were adjusted for multiple comparisons. Post-SBRT Shannon entropy and its change from baseline were lower in patients who developed distant metastases; baseline Shannon entropy was not associated with metastases. The small cohort and short follow-up limited the study, so independent validation of the findings is needed. Tumor specificity of expanded TCR clones was not determined. TRBV and TRBJ usage frequencies reportedly varied with metastasis status, involving two V genes at baseline and roughly 9 V and two J genes after SBRT.

To note about this clonotype: Its specific antigen is unknown. This may stem from a read error, because a much larger clone lies one nucleotide away.

Two rounds of multiplex PCR were used to amplify the TCR beta CDR3 region from genomic DNA. The first PCR round used primers specific to each TRBV and TRBJ gene, and the primer sequences were filed in Chinese patent CN105087789A. Universal primers were used in the second PCR round. The Roche High Pure PCR Template Preparation Kit was used to extract genomic DNA from frozen PBMCs. An Illumina HiSeq 3000 was used to sequence the libraries paired-end with 151 bp reads. The original methods were these. Raw reads lacking the multiplex PCR primer sequences were removed with CutAdapt. Using PEAR, the high-quality paired reads were merged into contigs. By alignment to reference sequences, MiXCR assigned TRB V, D and J gene segments to each contig. To remove sequencing errors, CDR3 sequences were clustered according to base quality and sequence similarity. Diversity was measured as Shannon entropy normalized by the natural log of productive TCR sequence number. One minus Shannon entropy divided by the natural log of the number of unique clonotypes was used as the definition of clonality. Progression-free survival cut-offs for repertoire metrics were chosen using the Youden index of ROC curves, with analyses run in R 3.5.3. TCRdb reprocessed the public reads (quality trimming at Q25 with fastp, clone calling with MiXCR) and kept in-frame beta chains. Each entry is one CDR3 protein sequence, shown with its most common DNA and genes. It is TCRdb's table, rather than the study itself, that gives the V and J calls and clone size. In this sample the table shows about 47,000 distinct CDR3 sequences, around a third of which occur a single time. About 8.3% of the sample rests with the top ten.

No patient had a history of other malignancies or prior chemotherapy or radiotherapy, and all had node-negative disease on CT and PET/CT. At each of two time points, about 6.3 milliliters of peripheral venous blood were collected in EDTA tubes. Ficoll-Paque Plus density-gradient centrifugation was used to isolate PBMCs. Right after collection, samples were kept at -80 degrees C until analysis. The TCR comes from a donor aged 50 or older with non-small cell lung cancer. The sample in question was PBMCs, obtained before or after stereotactic body radiation therapy (not recorded which).

The nucleotides read TGTGACAGCACGTACCAAACTGAAGCTTTCTTT. It translates to CDSTYQTEAFF. In this chain, TRBV28 is recombined with TRBJ1-1; no D segment can be confidently identified. CDR1 and CDR2 are drawn from the germline V gene: MDHEN, SYDVKM. CDR3 length: 11 amino acids, cysteine to phenylalanine. Just the 33-base CDR3 DNA is kept, in frame starting at base 1.